One T cell receptor beta chain is described in this entry. Its antigen is as yet unknown. The sample has other DNA sequences that encode this CDR3 too. This sample was included in a study of shared clonotypes between healthy human individuals. Notes on the study in general: The study drew on few donors, limiting represented genetic and exposure-history diversity. Sequencing depth was predicted to influence how clonotypes are shared among donors. Although depth was large, rarefaction showed that sequencing of the sorted subsets was incomplete.

Each PCR replicate from the sorted subsets contained about 200 ng DNA, which is tens of thousands of T cell genomes. Assay used: immunoSEQ multiplex PCR; TCRdb lists only in-frame clones, some missing. The data hold roughly 2,000,000 clones, with around 93% observed a single time. In the naive CD8 group, cells lacked CD45RO and were positively selected for CCR7, so terminally differentiated effector memory CD45RA+ cells were left out. CDR1 and CDR2 from the germline V gene are SGDLS and YYNGEE. The CDR3 loop spans 12 amino acids. Trimming took 0 bases from V and 9 from J, leaving 7 bases between them.

The TCR was taken from a man between 18 and 29 years old in good health. Some clones in this sample may be carry-over from other donors' samples. The sample consisted of naive CD8+ T cells from PBMCs. The chain carries TRBV9 and TRBJ2-1, with D possibly being TRBD2 (5 bases). CDR3 sequence reads: CASSVVEGEQFF. The CDR3 region has the DNA TGTGCCAGCAGCGTAGTCGAGGGTGAGCAGTTCTTC. The whole variable domain, remainder taken from reference TRBV9 and TRBJ2-1, is DSGVTQTPKHLITATGQRVTLRCSPRSGDLSVYWYQQSLDQGLQFLIQYYNGEERAKGNILERFSAQQFPDLHSELNLSSLELGDSALYFCASSVVEGEQFFGPGTRLTVL.